Below, 10 T cell receptor beta chains from the same sample are listed, as sequenced in a study of shared clonotypes between healthy human individuals. Sequenced by immunoSEQ multiplex PCR; TCRdb stores in-frame clones only, minus some. The sample records about 800,000 clones, 90% to 97% being singletons. Naive CD8 cells, CD45RO-negative and positively selected for CCR7, excluded terminally differentiated effector memory CD45RA+ cells. Sample: naive CD8+ T cells sorted from blood. All receptors come from a man younger than 45 in good health.

The V gene is TRBV6-5, the J gene TRBJ2-1, with 8 nucleotides matching TRBD2. This CDR3 comprises 13 residues. Per the germline V gene, CDR1 is MNHEY and CDR2 is SVGAGI. The V gene end was trimmed by 11 bases and the J gene end by 7 bases; junction bases not matched to a gene: 10. DNA of the CDR3: TGTGCCGCAACTGGACTAGCCGGGAATGAGCAGTTCTTC. Protein: CAATGLAGNEQFF.

This clone was detected only a few times. The sample has other DNA sequences that encode this CDR3 too. DNA of the CDR3: TGTGCCAGCAGCTTAGGCCAGGGGAATCAGCCCCAGCATTTT. Translated: CASSLGQGNQPQHF. This chain uses TRBV7-8 with TRBJ1-5; TRBD1 might be the D (6 bases). CDR1 SGHVS and CDR2 FQNEAQ come from the germline V gene. This CDR3 spans 14 amino acids. V lost 1 base, J lost 4 bases, and 8 bases lay in between.

The chain is built from TRBV28 and TRBJ1-4; D not resolved. The V gene's germline CDR1 is MDHEN and CDR2 SYDVKM. The CDR3 covers 16 residues. V was trimmed by 6 bases and J by 2 bases, leaving 16 bases between them. The DNA of the CDR3 is TGTGCCAGCAGCGCCCCACGAGACATTACTAATGAAAAACTGTTTTTT. This gives the protein CASSAPRDITNEKLFF. Full variable domain (outside the CDR3, taken from reference TRBV28 and TRBJ1-4): DVKVTQSSRYLVKRTGEKVFLECVQDMDHENMFWYRQDPGLGLRLIYFSYDVKMKEKGDIPEGYSVSREKKERFSLILESASTNQTSMYLCASSAPRDITNEKLFFGSGTQLSVL.

This sequence joins TRBV14 and TRBJ2-1; 9 bases line up with TRBD2. Trimming removed 3 bases from V and 6 bases from J; junction bases left unmatched: 6. The CDR3 runs 15 residues. Germline CDR1 SGHDN, CDR2 FVKESK. This chain's CDR3 is CASSHLGGRANEQFF. The CDR3 coding sequence is TGTGCCAGCAGCCATTTGGGCGGGAGGGCCAATGAGCAGTTCTTC.

The chain joins TRBV6-5 to TRBJ2-7; 12 nucleotides match TRBD2. The CDR3 runs 15 residues. Germline V gives CDR1 MNHEY, CDR2 SVGAGI. Losses at the gene ends were 0 bases for V and 3 bases for J; bases not matched to a gene: 0. CDR3 region: CASSYSTSGGYEQYF. For the CDR3, the DNA is TGTGCCAGCAGTTACTCGACTAGCGGGGGCTACGAGCAGTACTTC.

CDR3 sequence: CASRRQGSGSDTQYF. The CDR3 DNA is TGTGCCAGCAGGCGACAGGGGAGTGGGTCAGATACGCAGTATTTT. This chain links TRBV7-9 with TRBJ2-3, with 8 bases identical to TRBD1. This CDR3 has 15 amino acids. CDR1 and CDR2 from the germline V gene are SEHNR and FQNEAQ (reference sequence). V was pared by 6 bases and J by 4 bases, with 9 bases of the junction left unmatched.

The CDR3 region is CASSFGLGSSYEQYF. The CDR3 nucleotides are TGTGCCAGCAGCTTCGGGCTAGGCAGCTCCTACGAGCAGTACTTC. The chain links TRBV7-9 to TRBJ2-7; D not resolved. CDR1 and CDR2 from the germline V gene are SEHNR and FQNEAQ (reference sequence). V lost 3 bases, J lost 0 bases, and 12 bases lay in between. CDR3 size: 15 residues.

The chain is built from TRBV19 and TRBJ1-1; D is unclear. Between the trimmed V and J ends, which lost 9 bases and 7 bases, there was a span of 24 bases. Germline V gene sequence: CDR1 LNHDA, CDR2 SQIVND (reference sequence). The CDR3 extends over 15 amino acids. The CDR3 nucleotides are TGTGCCAGCTATAGATCGATGCAGGAACTTAGTGAAGCTTTCTTT. This sequence encodes CASYRSMQELSEAFF.

The chain uses TRBV7-8 and TRBJ2-1; the match to TRBD2 covers 13 bases. The J segment lost 9 bases and the V segment lost 2 bases, leaving 1 base of the junction unmatched. The CDR3 consists of 14 residues. From germline, CDR1 is SGHVS and CDR2 FQNEAQ. CDR3 DNA sequence: TGTGCCAGCAGCTTAAGGACTAGCGGGAGTGAGCAGTTCTTC. Its protein product is CASSLRTSGSEQFF.

This clone appeared once. V usage is TRBV9 and J usage is TRBJ2-7; a weak D match, TRBD2 (6 bases). The CDR3 spans 15 residues. Germline V CDR1 and CDR2: SGDLS, YYNGEE. V was clipped by 1 base and J by 5 bases, with 16 bases between them. The DNA for the CDR3 is TGTGCCAGCAGCGTAAACTGGAGGGGACCCCACGAGCAGTACTTC. Its translation is CASSVNWRGPHEQYF.